A selection of T cell receptor beta chains follows, all from one sample in a study of cytomegalovirus exposure and HLA in healthy donors. Method: immunoSEQ multiplex PCR; TCRdb's copy keeps in-frame clones and lacks some. The sample contains approximately 160,000 clones, around 82% of which appear only once. Sample: PBMCs. Receptors were obtained from a man aged 30 to 39 in good health and CMV-seropositive. The CDR3 runs from the conserved cysteine through the conserved F or W. Fields, in order: clone size, J gene, D gene, V gene, CDR3 protein, CDR3 DNA. The D gene is left open where the match is weak. Clone size is not always given. Where it is, it says once, few, many or a class for expanded clones.

size: NA
J: TRBJ1-2
D: TRBD1
V: TRBV28
CDR3: CASREGQGFYGYTF
DNA: TGTGCCAGCAGGGAGGGACAGGGGTTCTATGGCTACACCTTC

size: NA
J: TRBJ1-1
D: NA
V: TRBV10-3
CDR3: CATQTDGTEAFF
DNA: TGTGCCACCCAGACAGACGGCACTGAAGCTTTCTTT

size: NA
J: TRBJ2-7
D: TRBD2
V: TRBV10-1
CDR3: CASSEAGAIGTYEQYF
DNA: TGCGCCAGCAGTGAAGCGGGAGCTATAGGGACCTACGAGCAGTACTTC

size: NA
J: TRBJ1-2
D: NA
V: TRBV28
CDR3: CASSFGQISRGYTF
DNA: TGTGCCAGCAGTTTCGGACAAATCTCCCGAGGCTACACCTTC

size: NA
J: TRBJ2-5
D: TRBD2
V: TRBV5-1
CDR3: CASSFTGPGGETQYF
DNA: TGCGCCAGCAGCTTCACCGGGCCCGGGGGGGAGACCCAGTACTTC

size: NA
J: TRBJ2-7
D: NA
V: TRBV9
CDR3: CASSVGQALSYEQYF
DNA: TGTGCCAGCAGCGTAGGACAGGCCCTCTCCTACGAGCAGTACTTC

size: NA
J: TRBJ1-5
D: TRBD1
V: TRBV6-1
CDR3: CASSSYRGSNQPQHF
DNA: TGTGCCAGCAGTTCGTACAGGGGGTCCAATCAGCCCCAGCATTTT

size: once
J: TRBJ2-1
D: TRBD2
V: TRBV19
CDR3: CATAGLAGFHEQFF
DNA: TGTGCCACCGCCGGACTAGCGGGATTCCATGAGCAGTTCTTC

size: NA
J: TRBJ2-3
D: NA
V: TRBV12-5
CDR3: CASGRGFTDTQYF
DNA: TGTGCTAGTGGTAGAGGATTCACAGATACGCAGTATTTT

size: NA
J: TRBJ2-1
D: TRBD2
V: TRBV6-4
CDR3: CASSDSKEGRDEQFF
DNA: TGTGCCAGCAGTGACTCGAAGGAAGGGAGGGATGAGCAGTTCTTC

size: many
J: TRBJ2-7
D: TRBD2
V: TRBV15
CDR3: CATSVGQREKVEQYF
DNA: TGTGCCACCAGCGTGGGGCAGCGGGAGAAGGTCGAGCAGTACTTC

size: NA
J: TRBJ2-2
D: NA
V: TRBV16
CDR3: CASSQGPTGELFF
DNA: TGTGCCAGCAGCCAAGGGCCCACCGGGGAGCTGTTTTTT

size: few
J: TRBJ1-2
D: NA
V: TRBV5-5
CDR3: CASSANYGYTF
DNA: TGTGCCAGCAGCGCGAACTATGGCTACACCTTC

size: few
J: TRBJ1-5
D: NA
V: TRBV2
CDR3: CASSEWPNQPQHF
DNA: TGTGCCAGCAGTGAATGGCCTAATCAGCCCCAGCATTTT

size: NA
J: TRBJ2-3
D: NA
V: TRBV5-4
CDR3: CASSLPRGGYTDTQYF
DNA: TGTGCCAGCAGCTTGCCCCGCGGCGGGTACACAGATACGCAGTATTTT

size: NA
J: TRBJ1-2
D: NA
V: TRBV5-5
CDR3: CASSFLDSFYGYTF
DNA: TGTGCCAGCAGCTTCTTGGACAGTTTTTATGGCTACACCTTC

size: NA
J: TRBJ2-3
D: TRBD2
V: TRBV5-6
CDR3: CASSLLTGLARTDTQYF
DNA: TGTGCCAGCAGCTTGCTTACGGGACTAGCCCGCACAGATACGCAGTATTTT

size: few
J: TRBJ1-2
D: NA
V: TRBV19
CDR3: CASSSGVNYGYTF
DNA: TGTGCCAGTAGTTCAGGGGTTAACTATGGCTACACCTTC

size: NA
J: TRBJ1-1
D: NA
V: TRBV6-5
CDR3: CASSYSSLNTEAFF
DNA: TGTGCCAGCAGTTACTCGAGCCTGAACACTGAAGCTTTCTTT

size: NA
J: TRBJ2-3
D: NA
V: TRBV5-6
CDR3: CASSLLSSSTDTQYF
DNA: TGTGCCAGCAGCTTGCTGAGCTCCAGCACAGATACGCAGTATTTT

size: many
J: TRBJ2-1
D: NA
V: TRBV4-2
CDR3: CASSQDYSSEVTREQFF
DNA: TGTGCCAGCAGCCAAGATTATAGTAGCGAGGTTACTAGGGAGCAGTTCTTC

size: NA
J: TRBJ2-4
D: TRBD1
V: TRBV19
CDR3: CASTPTGGQNIQYF
DNA: TGTGCCAGTACCCCGACAGGGGGGCAAAACATTCAGTACTTC

size: NA
J: TRBJ2-5
D: TRBD2
V: TRBV30
CDR3: CAWTGGVGDETQYF
DNA: TGTGCCTGGACCGGGGGGGTCGGCGATGAGACCCAGTACTTC

size: NA
J: TRBJ2-3
D: NA
V: TRBV19
CDR3: CASSPEAQGADTQYF
DNA: TGTGCCAGTAGTCCAGAGGCCCAGGGTGCCGATACGCAGTATTTT

size: NA
J: TRBJ2-1
D: NA
V: TRBV5-5
CDR3: CASSFRTSQNEQFF
DNA: TGTGCCAGCAGCTTTCGAACTAGCCAGAATGAGCAGTTCTTC

size: NA
J: TRBJ2-1
D: NA
V: TRBV7-6
CDR3: CASEGDNEQFF
DNA: TGTGCAAGTGAGGGGGACAATGAGCAGTTCTTC

size: NA
J: TRBJ2-3
D: NA
V: TRBV13
CDR3: CASSLVRVGEVRGTDTQYF
DNA: TGTGCCAGCAGCTTAGTTCGGGTCGGGGAGGTCCGGGGCACAGATACGCAGTATTTT

size: NA
J: TRBJ2-1
D: TRBD2
V: TRBV10-3
CDR3: CAIGERGAYNEQFF
DNA: TGTGCCATCGGGGAGCGGGGCGCCTACAATGAGCAGTTCTTC

size: NA
J: TRBJ2-5
D: TRBD2
V: TRBV28
CDR3: CASSWGLAGGGKTQYF
DNA: TGTGCCAGCAGTTGGGGACTAGCGGGAGGGGGAAAGACCCAGTACTTC

size: NA
J: TRBJ1-4
D: NA
V: TRBV15
CDR3: CATSRGSTEKLFF
DNA: TGTGCCACCAGCAGAGGATCTACGGAAAAACTGTTTTTT

size: NA
J: TRBJ2-2
D: TRBD2
V: TRBV6-1
CDR3: CASSVSSSGSSTGELFF
DNA: TGTGCCAGCAGTGTCTCGTCTAGCGGGAGTTCCACCGGGGAGCTGTTTTTT

size: NA
J: TRBJ2-1
D: NA
V: TRBV27
CDR3: CASSFPLAGHNEQFF
DNA: TGTGCCAGCAGTTTCCCCCTGGCAGGGCACAATGAGCAGTTCTTC

size: NA
J: TRBJ1-2
D: TRBD1
V: TRBV13
CDR3: CASSLVQGADGYTF
DNA: TGTGCCAGCAGCCTCGTACAGGGGGCGGATGGCTACACCTTC

size: NA
J: TRBJ2-7
D: TRBD2
V: TRBV11-3
CDR3: CASSLGLAGHEQYF
DNA: TGTGCCAGTTCTCTGGGACTAGCAGGTCACGAGCAGTACTTC

size: NA
J: TRBJ2-7
D: NA
V: TRBV28
CDR3: CASSFDGTSTDEQYF
DNA: TGTGCCAGCAGTTTCGATGGGACATCGACTGACGAGCAGTACTTC

size: NA
J: TRBJ2-3
D: NA
V: TRBV10-3
CDR3: CAIKEGADADTQYF
DNA: TGTGCCATCAAGGAGGGGGCGGACGCAGATACGCAGTATTTT

size: NA
J: TRBJ2-5
D: TRBD1
V: TRBV6-7
CDR3: CASSYSRGETQYF
DNA: TGTGCCAGCAGTTACTCCAGGGGGGAGACCCAGTACTTC

size: NA
J: TRBJ1-4
D: TRBD1
V: TRBV9
CDR3: CASTEAGTGDEKLFF
DNA: TGTGCCAGCACCGAAGCCGGGACAGGGGATGAAAAACTGTTTTTT

size: NA
J: TRBJ2-1
D: TRBD2
V: TRBV5-1
CDR3: CASSLGTGGPDEQFF
DNA: TGCGCCAGCAGCTTGGGGACGGGAGGGCCGGATGAGCAGTTCTTC

size: NA
J: TRBJ2-3
D: TRBD2
V: TRBV11-3
CDR3: CASSPYPGLVYTQYF
DNA: TGTGCCAGCAGCCCTTACCCCGGACTAGTATATACGCAGTATTTT

size: few
J: TRBJ1-2
D: NA
V: TRBV19
CDR3: CASSMGPVYGYTF
DNA: TGTGCCAGTAGTATGGGGCCAGTCTATGGCTACACCTTC

size: NA
J: TRBJ1-2
D: NA
V: TRBV6-5
CDR3: CASSYSSGDGYTF
DNA: TGTGCCAGCAGTTACTCATCAGGGGATGGCTACACCTTC

size: NA
J: TRBJ2-3
D: TRBD2
V: TRBV5-4
CDR3: CASSPWSGEGTDTQYF
DNA: TGTGCCAGCAGCCCATGGAGCGGGGAAGGCACAGATACGCAGTATTTT

size: NA
J: TRBJ2-3
D: TRBD2
V: TRBV5-1
CDR3: CASSLADPSTDTQYF
DNA: TGCGCCAGCAGCCTAGCGGACCCTAGCACAGATACGCAGTATTTT

size: few
J: TRBJ2-2
D: TRBD2
V: TRBV6-4
CDR3: CASSPGLAGVPTGELFF
DNA: TGTGCCAGCAGTCCGGGACTAGCGGGGGTCCCCACCGGGGAGCTGTTTTTT

size: NA
J: TRBJ2-7
D: TRBD1
V: TRBV7-9
CDR3: CASSIQGAGHEQYF
DNA: TGTGCCAGCAGCATCCAGGGGGCGGGCCACGAGCAGTACTTC

size: NA
J: TRBJ2-5
D: NA
V: TRBV29-1
CDR3: CSAKQDSETQYF
DNA: TGCAGCGCGAAACAGGATTCAGAGACCCAGTACTTC

size: NA
J: TRBJ2-3
D: NA
V: TRBV27
CDR3: CASSSARRYSTDTQYF
DNA: TGTGCCAGCAGTTCCGCGCGCCGTTATAGCACAGATACGCAGTATTTT

size: NA
J: TRBJ2-3
D: NA
V: TRBV4-2
CDR3: CASSQEAARGTDTQYF
DNA: TGTGCCAGCAGCCAAGAGGCCGCTCGGGGCACAGATACGCAGTATTTT

size: NA
J: TRBJ2-1
D: NA
V: TRBV7-3
CDR3: CASSLTGTLSYNEQFF
DNA: TGTGCCAGCAGCCTCACCGGGACACTCTCCTACAATGAGCAGTTCTTC

size: NA
J: TRBJ1-2
D: TRBD1
V: TRBV4-3
CDR3: CASSQDRPGGLYGYTF
DNA: TGCGCCAGCAGCCAAGATCGTCCAGGGGGCCTTTATGGCTACACCTTC

size: NA
J: TRBJ2-7
D: NA
V: TRBV4-1
CDR3: CASSQAPGYEQYF
DNA: TGCGCCAGCAGCCAAGCCCCCGGCTACGAGCAGTACTTC